This TCR delta chain was documented in a study of gamma-delta chains in newborns, infants, children. Study summary: Polyclonal expansion of innate γδ T cells after birth follows microbial exposure.

TCRdb redid clone calling on the reads using CATT. This table has under 13,000 delta-chain clones, 3.5% appearing once. This clone was detected only a few times. The CDR3 is 18 amino acids. V shed 0 bases and J shed 1 base, with 18 bases lying between them. The germline CDR1 and CDR2 sequences are TSWWSYY and QGS. Material: blood. The chain employs TRDV1 and TRDJ1; tentatively, D is TRDD3 (5 bases). This TCR was sampled from a child who was a newborn, infant or young child, either healthy, febrile or measles-vaccinated (not recorded which). Here the CDR3 reads CALGELLGMRSRTDKLIF. The CDR3 DNA follows: TGTGCTCTTGGGGAACTACTAGGGATGCGGTCGCGCACCGATAAACTCATCTTT.